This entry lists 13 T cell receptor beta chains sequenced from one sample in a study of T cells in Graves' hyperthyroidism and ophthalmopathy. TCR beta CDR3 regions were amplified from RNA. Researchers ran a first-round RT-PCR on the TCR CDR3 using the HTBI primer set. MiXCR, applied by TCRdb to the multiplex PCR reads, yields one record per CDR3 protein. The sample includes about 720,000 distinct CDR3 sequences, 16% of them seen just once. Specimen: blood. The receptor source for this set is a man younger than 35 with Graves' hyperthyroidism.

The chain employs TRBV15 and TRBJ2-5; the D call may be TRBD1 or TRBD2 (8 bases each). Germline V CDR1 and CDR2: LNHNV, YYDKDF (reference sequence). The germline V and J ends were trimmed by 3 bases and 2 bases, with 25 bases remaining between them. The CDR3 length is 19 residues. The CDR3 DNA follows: TGTGCCACCAGCAGGCTTCCAGGGGGCTCTAGCGGGCAGCAAGAGACCCAGTACTTC. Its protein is CATSRLPGGSSGQQETQYF. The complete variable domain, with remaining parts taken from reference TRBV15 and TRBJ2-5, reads DAMVIQNPRYQVTQFGKPVTLSCSQTLNHNVMYWYQQKSSQAPKLLFHYYDKDFNNEADTPDNFQSRRPNTSFCFLDIRSPGLGDTAMYLCATSRLPGGSSGQQETQYFGPGTRLLVL.

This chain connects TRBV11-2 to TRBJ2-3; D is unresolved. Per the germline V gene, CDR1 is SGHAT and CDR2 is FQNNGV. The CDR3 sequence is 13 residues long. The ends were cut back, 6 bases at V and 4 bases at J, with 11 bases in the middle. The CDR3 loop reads CASSPPWPDTQYF. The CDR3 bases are TGTGCCAGCAGTCCCCCTTGGCCAGATACGCAGTATTTT. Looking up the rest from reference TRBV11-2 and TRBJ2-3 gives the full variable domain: EAGVAQSPRYKIIEKRQSVAFWCNPISGHATLYWYQQILGQGPKLLIQFQNNGVVDDSQLPKDRFSAERLKGVDSTLKIQPAKLEDSAVYLCASSPPWPDTQYFGPGTRLTVL.

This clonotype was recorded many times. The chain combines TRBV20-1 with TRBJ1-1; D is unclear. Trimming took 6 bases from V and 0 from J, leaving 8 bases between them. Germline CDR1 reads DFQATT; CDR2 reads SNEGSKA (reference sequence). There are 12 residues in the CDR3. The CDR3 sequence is CSAGRLNTEAFF. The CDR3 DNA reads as TGCAGTGCCGGCAGGCTGAACACTGAAGCTTTCTTT.

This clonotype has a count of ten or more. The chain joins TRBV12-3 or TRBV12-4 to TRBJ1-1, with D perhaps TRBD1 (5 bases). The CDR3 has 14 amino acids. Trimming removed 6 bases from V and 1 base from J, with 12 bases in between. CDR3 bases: TGTGCCAGCAGCCCTAGGGGTCCGAACACTGAAGCTTTCTTT. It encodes CASSPRGPNTEAFF.

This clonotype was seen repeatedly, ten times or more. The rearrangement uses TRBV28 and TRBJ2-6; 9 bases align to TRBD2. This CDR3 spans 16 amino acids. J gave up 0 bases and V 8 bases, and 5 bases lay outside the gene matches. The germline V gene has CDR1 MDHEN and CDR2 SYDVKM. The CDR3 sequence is CASQTSGNSGANVLTF. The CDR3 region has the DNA TGTGCCAGCCAGACTAGCGGTAACTCTGGGGCCAACGTCCTGACTTTC.

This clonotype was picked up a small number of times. The CDR3 here is CASSLGRRTNYNSPLHF. CDR3 coding DNA: TGCGCCAGCAGCTTGGGTCGCCGGACAAACTATAATTCACCCCTCCACTTT. The rearrangement joins TRBV5-1 to TRBJ1-6, with D possibly being TRBD1 (5 bases). Germline V CDR1 and CDR2: SGHRS, YFSETQ. The CDR3 runs to 17 residues. V lost 0 bases, J lost 3 bases, and 13 bases lay in between.

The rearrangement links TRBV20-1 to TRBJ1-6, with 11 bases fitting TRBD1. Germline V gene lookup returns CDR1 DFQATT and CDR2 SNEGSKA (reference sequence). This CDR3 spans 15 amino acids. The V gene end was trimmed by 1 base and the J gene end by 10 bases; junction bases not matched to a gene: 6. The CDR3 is CSARGGTGGYSPLHF. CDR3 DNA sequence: TGCAGTGCTAGAGGCGGGACAGGGGGATACTCACCCCTCCACTTT.

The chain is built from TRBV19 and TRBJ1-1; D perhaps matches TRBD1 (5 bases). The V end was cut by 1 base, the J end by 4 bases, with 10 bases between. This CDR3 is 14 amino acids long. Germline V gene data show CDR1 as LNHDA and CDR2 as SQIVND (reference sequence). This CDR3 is CASSIVGGGTEAFF. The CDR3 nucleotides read TGTGCCAGTAGTATAGTGGGGGGTGGCACTGAAGCTTTCTTT.

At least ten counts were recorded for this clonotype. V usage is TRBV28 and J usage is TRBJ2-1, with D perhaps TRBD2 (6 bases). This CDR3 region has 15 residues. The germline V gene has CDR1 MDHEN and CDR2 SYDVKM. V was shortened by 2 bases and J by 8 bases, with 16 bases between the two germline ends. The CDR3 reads CASSLRGLGHDEQFF. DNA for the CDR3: TGTGCCAGCAGTTTAAGGGGACTCGGACACGATGAGCAGTTCTTC.

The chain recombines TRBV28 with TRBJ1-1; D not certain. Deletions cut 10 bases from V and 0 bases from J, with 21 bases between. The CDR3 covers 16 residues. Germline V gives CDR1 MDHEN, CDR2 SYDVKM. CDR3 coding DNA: TGTGCCACCTCCTTACGGGCCCCCCCAATGAACACTGAAGCTTTCTTT. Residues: CATSLRAPPMNTEAFF.

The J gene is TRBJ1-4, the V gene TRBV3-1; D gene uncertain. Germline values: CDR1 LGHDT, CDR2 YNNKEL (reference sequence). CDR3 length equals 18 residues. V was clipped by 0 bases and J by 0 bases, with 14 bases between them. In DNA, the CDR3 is TGTGCCAGCAGCCAAGATACCCGGACGGGCCCAACTAATGAAAAACTGTTTTTT. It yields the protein CASSQDTRTGPTNEKLFF.

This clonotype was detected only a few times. The CDR3 DNA reads as TGTGCCACCCCACCCGGGGGAAGGAGATTCTCTGGGGCCAACGTCCTGACTTTC. It codes for CATPPGGRRFSGANVLTF. This rearrangement joins TRBV11-2 to TRBJ2-6, with D possibly being TRBD2 (6 bases). Trimming left V 10 bases short and J 0 bases short, with 22 bases between. The CDR3 spans 18 residues. Per the germline V gene, CDR1 is SGHAT and CDR2 is FQNNGV.

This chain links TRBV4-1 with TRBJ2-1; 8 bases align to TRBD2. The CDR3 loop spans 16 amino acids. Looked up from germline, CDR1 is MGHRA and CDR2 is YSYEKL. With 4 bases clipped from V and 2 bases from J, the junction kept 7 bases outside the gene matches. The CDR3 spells CASSPIAGLAYNEQFF. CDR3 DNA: TGCGCCAGCAGCCCTATAGCGGGATTGGCCTACAATGAGCAGTTCTTC.